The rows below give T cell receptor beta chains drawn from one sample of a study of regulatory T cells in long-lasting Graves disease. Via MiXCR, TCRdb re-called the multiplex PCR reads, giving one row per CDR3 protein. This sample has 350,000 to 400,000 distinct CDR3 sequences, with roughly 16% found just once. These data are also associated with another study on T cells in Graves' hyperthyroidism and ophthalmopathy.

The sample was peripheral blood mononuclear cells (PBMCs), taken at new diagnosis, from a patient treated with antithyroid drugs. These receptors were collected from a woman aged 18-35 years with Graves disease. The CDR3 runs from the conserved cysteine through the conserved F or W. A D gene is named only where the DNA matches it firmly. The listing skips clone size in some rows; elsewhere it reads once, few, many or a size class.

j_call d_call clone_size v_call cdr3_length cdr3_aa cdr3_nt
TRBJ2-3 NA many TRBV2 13 CASRPILLGTQYF TGTGCCAGCAGACCTATACTACTAGGTACGCAGTATTTT
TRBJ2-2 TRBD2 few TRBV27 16 CASSLSGGRLPGELFF TGTGCCAGCAGTTTATCGGGCGGGAGGTTACCCGGGGAGCTGTTTTTT
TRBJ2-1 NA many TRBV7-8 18 CASSLESLALSSYNEQFF TGTGCCAGCAGCTTAGAAAGTCTAGCGTTAAGCTCCTACAATGAGCAGTTCTTC
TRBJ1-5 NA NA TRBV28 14 CASSNIYSNQPQHF TGTGCCAGCAGTAACATTTATAGCAATCAGCCCCAGCATTTT
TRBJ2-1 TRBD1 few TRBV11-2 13 CASGTGKPYEQFF TGTGCCAGCGGGACAGGCAAGCCCTATGAGCAGTTCTTC
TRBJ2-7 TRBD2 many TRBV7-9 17 CASSKTSGEGSSYEQYF TGTGCCAGCAGCAAGACTAGCGGGGAAGGGAGCTCCTACGAGCAGTACTTC
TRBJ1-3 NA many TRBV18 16 CASSPGLYLRGNTIYF TGTGCCAGCTCACCAGGACTGTACCTCAGGGGAAACACCATATATTTT
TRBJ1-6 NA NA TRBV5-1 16 CASSLTVDRANSPLHF TGCGCCAGCAGCTTGACCGTGGACAGAGCTAATTCACCCCTCCACTTT
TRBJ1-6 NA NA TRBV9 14 CASSVGHQNSPLHF TGTGCCAGCAGCGTGGGACACCAAAATTCACCCCTCCACTTT
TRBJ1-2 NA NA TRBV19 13 CASTRRAADGYTF TGTGCCAGTACCCGGAGGGCTGCTGACGGCTACACCTTC
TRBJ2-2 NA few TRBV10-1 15 CASSETTRGTGELFF TGCGCCAGCAGTGAGACCACTAGGGGCACCGGGGAGCTGTTTTTT
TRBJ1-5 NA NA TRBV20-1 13 CSASRDSNQPQHF TGCAGTGCTAGCAGAGATAGCAATCAGCCCCAGCATTTT
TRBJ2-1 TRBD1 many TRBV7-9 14 CASSSRDSYNEQFF TGTGCCAGCAGCTCACGGGACAGCTACAATGAGCAGTTCTTC
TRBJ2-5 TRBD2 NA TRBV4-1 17 CASSSFIPLADQETQYF TGCGCCAGCAGCTCGTTCATCCCGCTAGCGGATCAAGAGACCCAGTACTTC
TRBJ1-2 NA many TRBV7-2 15 CASSTDSFENYGYTF TGTGCCAGCAGCACGGACAGCTTTGAAAACTATGGCTACACCTTC
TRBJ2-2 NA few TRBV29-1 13 CSVGLKGTGELFF TGCAGCGTTGGACTTAAGGGGACCGGGGAGCTGTTTTTT
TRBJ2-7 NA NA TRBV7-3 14 CASSPGGTSYEQYF TGTGCCAGCAGCCCCGGGGGAACCTCCTACGAGCAGTACTTC
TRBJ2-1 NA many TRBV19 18 CASSIPGKVLSSYNEQFF TGTGCCAGTAGTATTCCAGGGAAGGTTCTTAGCTCCTACAATGAGCAGTTCTTC
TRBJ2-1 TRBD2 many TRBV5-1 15 CASSRAGGDYNEQFF TGCGCCAGCAGCAGAGCGGGAGGAGACTACAATGAGCAGTTCTTC
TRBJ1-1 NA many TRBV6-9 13 CASSYDRNTEAFF TGTGCCAGCAGTTACGACAGGAACACTGAAGCTTTCTTT
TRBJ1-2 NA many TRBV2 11 CASSPDGTPAF TGTGCCAGCAGCCCGGACGGAACCCCTGCCTTC
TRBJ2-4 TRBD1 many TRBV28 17 CASGGTGLNVGKNIQYF TGTGCCAGCGGGGGGACAGGGTTGAACGTAGGCAAAAACATTCAGTACTTC
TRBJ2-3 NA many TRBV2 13 CASSALITDTQYF TGTGCCAGCAGTGCGTTGATCACAGATACGCAGTATTTT
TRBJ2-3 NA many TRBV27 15 CASSLGTWGTDTQYF TGTGCCAGCAGTTTAGGGACGTGGGGCACAGATACGCAGTATTTT
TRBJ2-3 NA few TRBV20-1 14 CSAQAYVGADTQYF TGCAGTGCACAGGCATATGTCGGAGCAGATACGCAGTATTTT
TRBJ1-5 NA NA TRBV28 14 CASSRTASNQPQHF TGTGCCAGCAGTAGGACGGCTAGCAATCAGCCCCAGCATTTT
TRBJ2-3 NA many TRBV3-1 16 CASSRDSQRGTDTQYF TGCGCCAGCAGCCGGGACAGCCAGCGGGGCACAGATACGCAGTATTTT
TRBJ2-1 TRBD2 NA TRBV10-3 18 CAISEVLQGLAVYNEQFF TGTGCCATCAGTGAGGTTCTCCAAGGACTAGCGGTTTACAATGAGCAGTTCTTC
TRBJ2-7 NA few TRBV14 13 CASSQSVSYEQYF TGTGCCAGCAGCCAGTCAGTTTCCTACGAGCAGTACTTC
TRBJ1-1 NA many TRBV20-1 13 CSARAAWAWGAFF TGCAGTGCTAGAGCAGCGTGGGCCTGGGGAGCTTTCTTT
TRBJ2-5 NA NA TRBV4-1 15 CASSHSGQVQETQYF TGCGCCAGCAGCCACTCGGGACAAGTTCAAGAGACCCAGTACTTC
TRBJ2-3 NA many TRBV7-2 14 CASSLLGVGDTQYF TGTGCCAGCAGCTTGCTGGGCGTGGGAGATACGCAGTATTTT
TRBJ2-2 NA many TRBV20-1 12 CSAREGTGELFF TGCAGTGCTAGAGAAGGGACCGGGGAGCTGTTTTTT
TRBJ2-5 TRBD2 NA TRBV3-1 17 CASNGKHGLAGQETQYF TGTGCCAGCAATGGGAAACACGGACTAGCGGGGCAAGAGACCCAGTACTTC
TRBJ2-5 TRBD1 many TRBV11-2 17 CASSLGRGQGLRETQYF TGTGCCAGCAGCTTAGGGAGGGGACAGGGATTAAGAGAGACCCAGTACTTC
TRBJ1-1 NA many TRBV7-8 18 CASSRHKFRLDRYTEAFF TGTGCCAGCAGCCGACATAAATTTCGTCTCGACCGATACACTGAAGCTTTCTTT
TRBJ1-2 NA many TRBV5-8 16 CASSPGLSRRFYGYTF TGTGCCAGCAGCCCTGGTCTCAGTAGGCGGTTCTATGGCTACACCTTC
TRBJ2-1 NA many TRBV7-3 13 CASSGASYNEQFF TGTGCCAGCAGCGGGGCTTCCTACAATGAGCAGTTCTTC
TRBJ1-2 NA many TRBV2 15 CASSEGGLAGDGYTF TGTGCCAGCAGTGAAGGCGGGTTAGCAGGGGACGGCTACACCTTC
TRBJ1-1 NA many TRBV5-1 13 CASSPDGNTEAFF TGTGCCAGCAGTCCGGACGGGAACACTGAAGCTTTCTTT
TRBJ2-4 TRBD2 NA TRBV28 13 CASSAPSGGAPFF TGTGCCAGCAGTGCCCCTAGCGGGGGGGCTCCCTTCTTC
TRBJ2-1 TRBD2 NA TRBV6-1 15 CASRSYLAGGNEQFF TGTGCCAGCAGGTCCTACCTAGCGGGAGGCAATGAGCAGTTCTTC
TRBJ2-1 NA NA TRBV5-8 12 CASRYGPNEQFF TGTGCCAGCAGATACGGACCCAATGAGCAGTTCTTC
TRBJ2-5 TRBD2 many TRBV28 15 CASSFLAGGQETQYF TGTGCCAGCAGTTTCTTAGCGGGGGGGCAAGAGACCCAGTACTTC
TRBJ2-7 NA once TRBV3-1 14 CAGSQDNNPYEQYF TGTGCCGGCAGCCAAGATAACAATCCCTACGAGCAGTACTTC
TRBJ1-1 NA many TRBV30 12 CAWSRQDSEAFF TGTGCCTGGAGTAGACAAGACTCTGAAGCTTTCTTT
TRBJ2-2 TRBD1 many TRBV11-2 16 CASSPWTGANTGELFF TGTGCCAGCAGCCCTTGGACAGGGGCGAACACCGGGGAGCTGTTTTTT